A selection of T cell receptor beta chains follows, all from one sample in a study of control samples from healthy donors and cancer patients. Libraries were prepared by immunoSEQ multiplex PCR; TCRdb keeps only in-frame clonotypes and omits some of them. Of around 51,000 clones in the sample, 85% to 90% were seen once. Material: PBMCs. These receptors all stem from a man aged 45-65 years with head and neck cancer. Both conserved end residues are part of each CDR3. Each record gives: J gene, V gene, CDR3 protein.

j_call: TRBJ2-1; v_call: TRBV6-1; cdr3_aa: CASSEAGVMQFF
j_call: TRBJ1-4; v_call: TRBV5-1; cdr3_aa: CASSPWTQDEKLFF
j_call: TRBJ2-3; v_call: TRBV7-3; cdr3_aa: CASSLNPGATDTQYF
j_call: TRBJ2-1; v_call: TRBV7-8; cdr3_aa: CASSFVGKRVYEQFF
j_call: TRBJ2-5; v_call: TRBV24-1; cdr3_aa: CATRAGQPSIQETQYF
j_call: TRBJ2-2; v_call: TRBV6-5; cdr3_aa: CASSPVGGGPGELFF
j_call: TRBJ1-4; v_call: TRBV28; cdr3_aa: CASSTLTEPFGEKLFF
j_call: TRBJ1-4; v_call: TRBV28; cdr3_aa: CASSYFLGGPIYRKLFF
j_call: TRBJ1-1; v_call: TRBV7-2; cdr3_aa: CASSLRGLDTEAFF
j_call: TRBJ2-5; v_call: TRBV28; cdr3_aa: CASSFGGARQETQYF
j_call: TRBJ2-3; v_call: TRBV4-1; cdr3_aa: CASSQDGGATDTQYF
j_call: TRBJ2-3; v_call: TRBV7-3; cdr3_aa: CASSEVFSSPTDTQYF
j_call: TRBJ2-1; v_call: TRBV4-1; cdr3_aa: CASSQVGRGGDEQFF
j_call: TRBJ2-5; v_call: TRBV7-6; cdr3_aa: CASSLSVGGSETQYF
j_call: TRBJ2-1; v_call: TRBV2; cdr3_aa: CASSSSGSIDEQFF
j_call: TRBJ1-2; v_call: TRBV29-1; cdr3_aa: CSVVGQLNYGYTF
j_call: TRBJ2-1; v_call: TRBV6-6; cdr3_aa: CASSGTNDNEQFF
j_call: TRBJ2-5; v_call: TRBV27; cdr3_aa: CASSLGGRGPRETQYF
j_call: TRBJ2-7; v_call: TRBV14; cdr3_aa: CASSPSGREYEQYF
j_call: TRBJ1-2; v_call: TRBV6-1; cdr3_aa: CASSEASGPHGYTF
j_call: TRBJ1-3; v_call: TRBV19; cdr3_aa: CASSRHSGNTIYF
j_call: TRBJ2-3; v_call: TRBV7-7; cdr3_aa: CASSFGRDDTQYF
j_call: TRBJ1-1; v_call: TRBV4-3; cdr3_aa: CASSQESYGPRVAFF
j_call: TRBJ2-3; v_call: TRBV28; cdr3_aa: CASSSPGLGTDTQYF
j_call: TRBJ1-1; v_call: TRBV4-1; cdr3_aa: CASSQSPVNTEAFF
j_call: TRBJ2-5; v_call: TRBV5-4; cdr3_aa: CASSGRDSQETQYF
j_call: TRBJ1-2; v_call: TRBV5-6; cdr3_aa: CASSLSRDRPIYGYTF
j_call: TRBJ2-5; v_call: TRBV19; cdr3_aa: CASSDNREWETQYF
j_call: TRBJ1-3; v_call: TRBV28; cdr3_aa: CASSPGAGNTIYF
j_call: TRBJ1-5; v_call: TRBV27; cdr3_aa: CASSPGHGAVSQPQHF
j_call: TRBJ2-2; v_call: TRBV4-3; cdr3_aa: CASSRTGSFPGELFF
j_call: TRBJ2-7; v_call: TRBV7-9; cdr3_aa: CASSSRDRGLEQYF
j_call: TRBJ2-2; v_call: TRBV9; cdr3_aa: CASSVESRETGELFF
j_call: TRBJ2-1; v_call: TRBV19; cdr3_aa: CASSTGGSYNEQFF
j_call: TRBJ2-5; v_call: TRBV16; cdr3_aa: CASSQIGGLAQETQYF
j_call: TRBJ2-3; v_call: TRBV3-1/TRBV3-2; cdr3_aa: CASSQRGGGVVGLDTQYF
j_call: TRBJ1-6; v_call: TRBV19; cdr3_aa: CASRAVGGPGNSPLHF
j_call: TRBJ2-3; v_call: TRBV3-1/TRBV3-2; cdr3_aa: CASSLLGGDTQYF
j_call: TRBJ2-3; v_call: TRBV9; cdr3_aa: CASSATGLAGGFADTQYF
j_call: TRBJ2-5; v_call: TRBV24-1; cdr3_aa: CATSDASPGTGWETQYF
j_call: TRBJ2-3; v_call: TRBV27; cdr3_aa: CASRELGDTQYF
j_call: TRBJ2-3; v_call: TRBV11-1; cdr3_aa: CASSTWGLFDTDTQYF
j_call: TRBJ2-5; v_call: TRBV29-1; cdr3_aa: CSVVKGGYSGSQETQYF
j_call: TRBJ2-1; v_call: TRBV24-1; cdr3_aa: CATSPSGKEITSSYNEQFF
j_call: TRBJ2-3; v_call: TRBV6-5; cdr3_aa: CATNKRGLTDTQYF
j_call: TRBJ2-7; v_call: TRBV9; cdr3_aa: CASSGDLGTSYEQYF
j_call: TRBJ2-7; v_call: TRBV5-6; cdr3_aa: CASSLVGQSYEQYF